These 19 T cell receptor beta chains share one sample of origin, sequenced in a study of blood T cell repertoires in COVID-19. Only in-frame clones appear in the TCRdb table, and some are missing; sequencing was by immunoSEQ multiplex PCR. The sample yields about 31,000 clones, 90% seen once. Sequencing input: peripheral blood. All receptors derive from a man aged 65 to 85 with active or convalescent COVID-19.

CDR3 in DNA: TGTGCCAGCAGTTTGAATCCCAGGGACGAGCAGTACTTC. It encodes CASSLNPRDEQYF. The V gene is TRBV27, the J gene TRBJ2-7, with a weak D call TRBD1 (5 bases). This CDR3 comprises 13 residues. The germline CDR1 and CDR2 sequences are MNHEY and SMNVEV (reference sequence). V lost 3 bases, J lost 5 bases, and 11 bases lay in between.

The chain employs TRBV5-1 and TRBJ2-2; D is perhaps TRBD2 (6 bases). Germline loops: CDR1 SGHRS, CDR2 YFSETQ. The CDR3 is 13 amino acids. Between the trimmed V and J ends, which lost 6 bases and 3 bases, there was a span of 9 bases. The CDR3, as DNA: TGCGCCAGCACCAGGGAGGACACCGGGGAGCTGTTTTTT. Protein sequence: CASTREDTGELFF.

The gene calls are TRBV5-8 and TRBJ1-6; D may be TRBD1 (5 bases). V was shortened by 7 bases and J by 0 bases, with 11 bases between the two germline ends. CDR1 and CDR2 from the germline V gene are SGHTS and YDEGEE. This CDR3 is 15 amino acids long. As DNA, the CDR3 is TGTGCCAGCCAACAGGTGGGCTCCTATAATTCACCCCTCCACTTT. Its translation: CASQQVGSYNSPLHF. Full variable domain (outside the CDR3, taken from reference TRBV5-8 and TRBJ1-6): EAGVTQSPTHLIKTRGQQATLRCSPISGHTSVYWYQQALGLGLQFLLWYDEGEERNRGNFPPRFSGRQFPNYSSELNVNALELEDSALYLCASQQVGSYNSPLHFGNGTRLTVT.

The chain carries TRBV25-1 and TRBJ1-6; 9 bases line up with TRBD1. The CDR3 consists of 17 residues. The J segment lost 3 bases and the V segment lost 5 bases, leaving 8 bases of the junction unmatched. Germline assignment: CDR1 MGHDK and CDR2 SYGVNS. In DNA, the CDR3 is TGTGCCAGCAGTACCGCCGGGACAGGGCTCTATAATTCACCCCTCCACTTT. Translated: CASSTAGTGLYNSPLHF.

V and J are TRBV5-3 and TRBJ1-5; the D gene is possibly TRBD1 (6 bases). TRBV5-3 is an ORF for which the function is uncertain. With 0 bases removed from V and 4 bases from J, the gap between germline ends came to 11 bases. The CDR3 contains 15 residues. In DNA, the CDR3 is TGTGCCAGAAGCTTGGTGGACAGACCAAATCAGCCCCAGCATTTT. It translates to CARSLVDRPNQPQHF.

This chain links TRBV19 with TRBJ1-6; TRBD1 matches 7 bases. CDR3 size: 16 residues. The germline CDR1 and CDR2 sequences are LNHDA and SQIVND (reference sequence). With 4 bases clipped from V and 7 bases from J, the junction kept 10 bases outside the gene matches. CDR3 region: CASSTNWDSSNSPLHF. CDR3 DNA: TGTGCCAGTAGTACAAATTGGGACAGTTCAAATTCACCCCTCCACTTT.

This clone was detected only once. The rearrangement links TRBV2 to TRBJ2-2, with D hard to call. The CDR3 has 14 residues. Germline lookup yields CDR1 SNHLY and CDR2 FYNNEI. V was cut by 4 bases and J by 4 bases, with 10 bases left in between. The CDR3 region is CASSATTSTGELFF. CDR3 sequence (DNA): TGTGCCAGCAGTGCGACGACATCCACCGGGGAGCTGTTTTTT.

This rearrangement joins TRBV29-1 to TRBJ1-1; maybe TRBD1 (5 bases). Trimming shortened V by 7 bases and J by 0 bases, and 15 bases separated the two germline ends. CDR3 length equals 14 residues. Germline lookup yields CDR1 SQVTM and CDR2 ANQGSEA. The CDR3 is CSALGGGMNTEAFF. Written as DNA, the CDR3 is TGCAGCGCCCTTGGGGGGGGGATGAACACTGAAGCTTTCTTT.

The chain employs TRBV14 and TRBJ1-2, with unresolved D. The V gene lost 1 base and the J gene lost 7 bases, with 13 bases spanning the gap. Germline CDR1 is SGHDN and CDR2 is FVKESK. This CDR3 spans 14 amino acids. This CDR3 is CASSQAPEWVGYTF. As DNA, the CDR3 is TGTGCCAGCAGCCAAGCACCGGAGTGGGTTGGCTACACCTTC.

V is TRBV7-8 and J is TRBJ1-2; TRBD1 is a possible D gene (6 bases). CDR3 size: 14 residues. Trimming took 2 bases from V and 4 from J, leaving 11 bases between them. Germline V gene lookup returns CDR1 SGHVS and CDR2 FQNEAQ. CDR3 coding DNA: TGTGCCAGCAGCTTATCCCAGGGGTTCTATGGCTACACCTTC. Translated: CASSLSQGFYGYTF.

The V and J genes are TRBV18 and TRBJ1-2; 7 bases line up with TRBD1. Germline CDR1 and CDR2: KGHSH and LQKENI. The V segment lost 6 bases and the J segment 7 bases; nucleotides outside the gene matches: 8. The CDR3 sequence is 13 residues long. The CDR3 here is CASSTDRTSGYTF. In nucleotides, the CDR3 is TGTGCCAGCTCGACGGACAGGACGAGTGGCTACACCTTC.

The chain has TRBV7-3 and TRBJ2-1; no reliable D call. V was pared by 5 bases and J by 6 bases, with 5 bases between. This CDR3 comprises 11 residues. The V gene's germline CDR1 is SGHTA and CDR2 FQGTGA. CDR3 coding DNA: TGTGCCAGCAGCGAGCGCAATGAGCAGTTCTTC. This translates into CASSERNEQFF.

The chain recombines TRBV6-5 with TRBJ1-5; 11 nucleotides match TRBD1. Germline V CDR1 and CDR2: MNHEY, SVGAGI. CDR3 size: 14 residues. V lost 8 bases, J lost 7 bases, and 7 bases stayed unmatched. The CDR3 protein is CASWTGGAGQPQHF. In nucleotides, the CDR3 is TGTGCCAGCTGGACAGGGGGCGCCGGGCAGCCCCAGCATTTT.

The V call is TRBV7-3, the J call TRBJ2-1; possible D gene TRBD1, 6 bases. In germline, CDR1 is SGHTA, CDR2 FQGTGA. Trimming left V 2 bases short and J 10 bases short, with 9 bases between. The CDR3 contains 12 residues. The CDR3 DNA reads TGTGCCAGCAGCTTAGCCGGGACAGAGCAGTTCTTC. This sequence encodes CASSLAGTEQFF.

The rearrangement joins TRBV12-5 to TRBJ2-5, with 7 bases fitting TRBD1. V was clipped by 7 bases and J by 3 bases; unmatched bases: 2. CDR3 length: 12 amino acids. Per germline, CDR1 LGHNT and CDR2 FRNRAP. The CDR3 loop is CASAGTEETQYF. The CDR3 DNA follows: TGTGCTAGTGCCGGGACAGAAGAGACCCAGTACTTC.

The chain employs TRBV7-2 and TRBJ2-7; D is undetermined. The CDR3 consists of 15 residues. Trimming stripped 1 base from V and 3 bases from J, with 13 bases between. Germline V gene lookup returns CDR1 SGHTA and CDR2 FQGNSA. The CDR3, as DNA: TGTGCCAGCAGCTTAGTGGGCAGGATAAACTACGAGCAGTACTTC. This codes for CASSLVGRINYEQYF.

V usage is TRBV5-1 and J usage is TRBJ2-7, with 11 nucleotides matching TRBD2. This CDR3 comprises 15 residues. The germline V gene has CDR1 SGHRS and CDR2 YFSETQ. V dropped 4 bases and J dropped 7; count of bases not matched to a gene: 10. In nucleotides, the CDR3 is TGCGCCAGCAGCAAGACTAGCGGGGTTGTTGGGGAGCAGTACTTC. Protein: CASSKTSGVVGEQYF. Based on the CDR3 plus reference TRBV5-1 and TRBJ2-7, the full variable domain is KAGVTQTPRYLIKTRGQQVTLSCSPISGHRSVSWYQQTPGQGLQFLFEYFSETQRNKGNFPGRFSGRQFSNSRSEMNVSTLELGDSALYLCASSKTSGVVGEQYFGPGTRLTVT.

This CDR3 reads CASSLIGGYEQYF. The CDR3 DNA is TGTGCCAGCAGCTTGATAGGGGGCTACGAGCAGTACTTC. The rearrangement uses TRBV5-8 and TRBJ2-7, with D possibly matching TRBD1 (6 bases). Trimming pared 1 base from V and 3 bases from J, leaving 8 bases between. The CDR3 spans 13 residues. CDR1 and CDR2 from the germline V gene are SGHTS and YDEGEE.

The rearrangement uses TRBV2 and TRBJ1-2, with TRBD1 identical over 7 bases. The germline V gene has CDR1 SNHLY and CDR2 FYNNEI. Germline trimming cut 5 bases from V and 7 bases from J; bases unmatched to any gene: 10. The CDR3 has 14 amino acids. CDR3 sequence (DNA): TGTGCCAGCAGTTCAAGACAGGGAAGCAGTGGCTACACCTTC. This codes for CASSSRQGSSGYTF. Combining the CDR3 with reference TRBV2 and TRBJ1-2 gives the whole variable domain EPEVTQTPSHQVTQMGQEVILRCVPISNHLYFYWYRQILGQKVEFLVSFYNNEISEKSEIFDDQFSVERPDGSNFTLKIRSTKLEDSAMYFCASSSRQGSSGYTFGSGTRLTVV.